Presented here are 24 T cell receptor beta chains from one specimen sequenced in a study of blood T cell repertoires in COVID-19. Produced via immunoSEQ multiplex PCR; TCRdb's table is partial and in-frame only. This sample has 150,000 to 200,000 clones; over 70% occur once, and the top ten carry approximately 10%. The sequencing sample was made of PBMCs or T cells enriched from blood (not recorded which). These receptor sequences come from a man aged 45-65 years who had recovered from COVID-19.

This chain uses TRBV19 with TRBJ2-7; 15 positions agree with TRBD2. Germline V gives CDR1 LNHDA, CDR2 SQIVND (reference sequence). CDR3 length: 16 amino acids. V lost 4 bases to trimming and J lost 7 bases; unmatched junction nucleotides: 8. The CDR3 protein is CASSTGLAGGPWEQYF. The CDR3 DNA reads as TGTGCCAGTAGTACCGGACTAGCGGGAGGGCCGTGGGAGCAGTACTTC.

Here the CDR3 DNA reads TGTGCCAGCAGTTTACGGACGGGAGGGGATTCACCCCTCCACTTT. Encoded protein: CASSLRTGGDSPLHF. The chain is built from TRBV27 and TRBJ1-6, with D perhaps TRBD1 (5 bases). The CDR3 is made up of 15 amino acids. The germline gives CDR1 MNHEY, CDR2 SMNVEV (reference sequence). V lost 2 bases and J 8 bases, leaving 13 bases between the germline ends.

This clone was observed once. The gene calls are TRBV19 and TRBJ1-6, with 9 bases matching TRBD1. In germline, CDR1 is LNHDA, CDR2 SQIVND (reference sequence). CDR3 length: 14 amino acids. Unmatched junction bases numbered 6, after V lost 6 bases and J lost 9 bases. CDR3 coding DNA: TGTGCCAGTAGCTTGACAGGGGGTGGTTCACCCCTCCACTTT. This gives the protein CASSLTGGGSPLHF.

The V gene is TRBV2, the J gene TRBJ1-2; 7 bases line up with TRBD1. The V gene end was trimmed by 4 bases and the J gene end by 4 bases; junction bases not matched to a gene: 12. The CDR3 length is 16 residues. The germline V gene has CDR1 SNHLY and CDR2 FYNNEI. DNA for the CDR3: TGTGCCAGCAGTGTTGGGGACAGTACCCCTGCCTATGGCTACACCTTC. Protein sequence: CASSVGDSTPAYGYTF.

CDR3 coding DNA: TGCGCCAGCAGCCAAGTATCGGGGGGAATCGGGGAGCTGTTTTTT. The encoded protein is CASSQVSGGIGELFF. V and J are TRBV4-1 and TRBJ2-2; 7 nucleotides align to TRBD2. The CDR3 contains 15 residues. The J segment lost 7 bases and the V segment lost 1 base, leaving 6 bases of the junction unmatched. In germline, CDR1 is MGHRA, CDR2 YSYEKL.

The chain uses TRBV2 and TRBJ2-1; 10 positions match TRBD2. CDR3 length equals 16 residues. CDR1 is SNHLY, CDR2 FYNNEI, per germline. The V segment lost 1 base and the J segment 11 bases; nucleotides outside the gene matches: 11. CDR3 DNA sequence: TGTGCCAGCAGTGAAGACCAGCGGGAGGGCCCCAGGAAGCAGTTCTTC. Encoded protein: CASSEDQREGPRKQFF.

This clone was picked up one time. The rearrangement links TRBV15 to TRBJ2-7; no definite D call. CDR3 size: 12 residues. Per the germline V gene, CDR1 is LNHNV and CDR2 is YYDKDF (reference sequence). The V gene lost 2 bases and the J gene lost 6 bases, with 8 bases spanning the gap. Here the CDR3 reads CATSRSLAEQYF. CDR3 coding DNA: TGTGCCACCAGCAGATCTTTGGCCGAGCAGTACTTC.

With respect to this clone: Within the sample, other DNA sequences also encode this same CDR3. The chain is built from TRBV5-1 and TRBJ2-1; 7 nucleotides align to TRBD2. J was trimmed by 2 bases and V by 0 bases; bases with no gene match: 2. The CDR3 extends over 15 amino acids. Germline lookup yields CDR1 SGHRS and CDR2 YFSETQ. CDR3 DNA: TGCGCCAGCAGCTTGGTGAGCGGGGCCTACAATGAGCAGTTCTTC. This translates into CASSLVSGAYNEQFF.

The V call is TRBV9, the J call TRBJ2-2, with 9 bases matching TRBD2. Trimming removed 0 bases from V and 7 bases from J; junction bases left unmatched: 4. The CDR3 is 15 residues long. The germline V gene encodes CDR1 SGDLS and CDR2 YYNGEE. The CDR3 protein is CASSVGASGNGELFF. DNA of the CDR3: TGTGCCAGCAGCGTAGGTGCTAGCGGGAACGGGGAGCTGTTTTTT.

Points on this clone: This same CDR3 is encoded by further DNA sequences in the sample. This chain connects TRBV5-1 to TRBJ2-2; possibly TRBD2 for D (5 bases). This CDR3 has 16 amino acids. Germline-derived CDR1 and CDR2 are SGHRS and YFSETQ. V was pared by 0 bases and J by 2 bases, with 11 bases between. This chain's CDR3 is CASSLAPGLNTGELFF. In DNA form, the CDR3 reads TGCGCCAGCAGCTTGGCGCCGGGGTTAAACACCGGGGAGCTGTTTTTT.

The chain is built from TRBV30 and TRBJ1-6, with a weak D call TRBD1 (5 bases). The CDR3 consists of 16 residues. The germline CDR1 and CDR2 sequences are GTSNPN and SVGIG (reference sequence). V lost 4 bases and J 3 bases, leaving 16 bases between the germline ends. The CDR3 DNA is TGTGCCTGGATGGGAACAGGACGTTTCTATAATTCACCCCTCCACTTT. As protein: CAWMGTGRFYNSPLHF.

To note about this clone: One end of the junction is discordant with germline, which a read error may explain. The sample holds other DNA sequences that translate to the same CDR3. The rearrangement uses TRBV2 and TRBJ2-2, with 12 positions matching TRBD1. Per germline, CDR1 SNHLY and CDR2 FYNNEI. CDR3 length: 15 amino acids. CDR3 region: CASRTGTGGTGELFF. For the CDR3, the DNA is TGTGCCAGCAGGACCGGGACAGGGGGCACCGGAGAGCTGTTTTTT. The whole variable domain, filled in from reference TRBV2 and TRBJ2-2, reads EPEVTQTPSHQVTQMGQEVILRCVPISNHLYFYWYRQILGQKVEFLVSFYNNEISEKSEIFDDQFSVERPDGSNFTLKIRSTKLEDSAMYFCASRTGTGGTGELFFGEGSRLTVL.

This sequence joins TRBV27 and TRBJ1-2, with TRBD1 as a possible D gene (6 bases). Germline CDR1 reads MNHEY; CDR2 reads SMNVEV (reference sequence). V lost 5 bases, J lost 1 base, and 14 bases lay in between. The CDR3 is 15 residues long. CDR3 in amino acids: CASSLTGRGNYGYTF. In nucleotides, the CDR3 is TGTGCCAGCAGTCTAACAGGGAGGGGTAACTATGGCTACACCTTC.

The CDR3 sequence is CASSLEDRVDETQYF. The CDR3 DNA reads as TGTGCCAGCAGCTTGGAGGACAGGGTAGACGAGACCCAGTACTTC. The chain employs TRBV5-4 and TRBJ2-5; 8 bases agree with TRBD1. The V gene's germline CDR1 is SGHNT and CDR2 YYREEE (reference sequence). The CDR3 is made up of 15 amino acids. V was pared by 0 bases and J by 5 bases, with 6 bases of the junction left unmatched.

The CDR3: CASSPQGIGYTF. The CDR3 nucleotides read TGTGCCAGCAGTCCGCAGGGGATCGGCTACACCTTC. The chain recombines TRBV28 with TRBJ1-2; perhaps TRBD1 as D (6 bases). CDR1 MDHEN and CDR2 SYDVKM come from the germline V gene. The V gene lost 5 bases and the J gene lost 8 bases, with 12 bases spanning the gap. CDR3 size: 12 residues.

This chain links TRBV7-9 with TRBJ1-5, with 9 nucleotides matching TRBD1. Germline lookup yields CDR1 SEHNR and CDR2 FQNEAQ (reference sequence). CDR3 length: 15 residues. J lost 7 bases, V lost 2 bases, and 6 bases had no gene match. In DNA, the CDR3 is TGTGCCAGCAGCTTATTCGGGACAGGGAGCCAGCCCCAGCATTTT. Encoded protein: CASSLFGTGSQPQHF.

This clone was detected only once. This chain uses TRBV7-3 with TRBJ2-2; 7 positions agree with TRBD1. The CDR3 consists of 16 residues. Germline-derived CDR1 and CDR2 are SGHTA and FQGTGA. Trimming at V came to 4 bases and at J to 6 bases, leaving 11 bases not matched to a gene. CDR3 coding DNA: TGTGCCAGCAGCTCGGCCCGGGACAGTATGCCCGGGGAGCTGTTTTTT. Translating it yields CASSSARDSMPGELFF.

This clone was counted between two and nine times. The chain uses TRBV24-1 and TRBJ2-7; TRBD1 aligns across 9 bases. The CDR3 runs to 15 residues. Germline V gene data show CDR1 as KGHDR and CDR2 as SFDVKD. Losses at the gene ends were 3 bases for V and 5 bases for J; bases not matched to a gene: 7. The CDR3 loop is CATSDRNRGLDEQYF. The CDR3 DNA reads TGTGCCACCAGTGATCGTAACAGGGGGCTTGACGAGCAGTACTTC.

The genes are TRBV19 and TRBJ2-2, with 12 bases matching TRBD1. The CDR3 loop spans 16 amino acids. Germline CDR1 is LNHDA and CDR2 is SQIVND (reference sequence). V lost 3 bases to trimming and J lost 2 bases; unmatched junction nucleotides: 1. The DNA of the CDR3 is TGTGCCAGTAGTATGGGACAGGGGGCAAACACCGGGGAGCTGTTTTTT. Translated: CASSMGQGANTGELFF.

This clone was detected only once. This chain joins TRBV6-1 and TRBJ2-5; 7 bases map to TRBD1. This CDR3 comprises 15 residues. The V gene's germline CDR1 is MNHNS and CDR2 SASEGT. J lost 3 bases, V lost 3 bases, and 7 bases had no gene match. As DNA, the CDR3 is TGTGCCAGCAGTGACCCAGGGGGTGGGAAAGAGACCCAGTACTTC. The encoded protein is CASSDPGGGKETQYF.

The V call is TRBV28, the J call TRBJ2-7; a weak D match, TRBD1 (6 bases). This CDR3 has 12 residues. Per germline, CDR1 MDHEN and CDR2 SYDVKM. V lost 5 bases and J 3 bases, leaving 8 bases between the germline ends. CDR3 protein: CASSGQFYEQYF. In DNA, the CDR3 is TGTGCCAGCAGTGGACAGTTCTACGAGCAGTACTTC.

This sequence joins TRBV6-4 and TRBJ2-3; TRBD2 aligns across 10 bases. The CDR3 sequence is 15 residues long. Losses at the gene ends were 2 bases for V and 2 bases for J; bases not matched to a gene: 1. Germline CDR1 is MRHNA and CDR2 is SNTAGT. CDR3 residues: CASSDSGGATDTQYF. CDR3 bases: TGTGCCAGCAGTGACAGCGGGGGGGCCACAGATACGCAGTATTTT.

V gene TRBV15 combines with J gene TRBJ1-5; 7 bases agree with TRBD1. The CDR3 runs to 13 residues. V was pared by 3 bases and J by 6 bases, with 2 bases of the junction left unmatched. The germline gives CDR1 LNHNV, CDR2 YYDKDF (reference sequence). The CDR3 DNA sequence: TGTGCCACCAGCAGGCAGGGGGGTCAGCCCCAGCATTTT. It specifies CATSRQGGQPQHF.

The chain links TRBV5-4 to TRBJ2-1; the D gene is possibly TRBD1 (6 bases). The V end lost 4 bases, the J end lost 8 bases, and 10 bases lay between the germline ends. This CDR3 has 12 amino acids. Germline CDR1 and CDR2: SGHNT and YYREEE (reference sequence). The CDR3 DNA reads as TGTGCCAGCAGCCCAGGGGATTATGAGCAGTTCTTC. As protein: CASSPGDYEQFF.